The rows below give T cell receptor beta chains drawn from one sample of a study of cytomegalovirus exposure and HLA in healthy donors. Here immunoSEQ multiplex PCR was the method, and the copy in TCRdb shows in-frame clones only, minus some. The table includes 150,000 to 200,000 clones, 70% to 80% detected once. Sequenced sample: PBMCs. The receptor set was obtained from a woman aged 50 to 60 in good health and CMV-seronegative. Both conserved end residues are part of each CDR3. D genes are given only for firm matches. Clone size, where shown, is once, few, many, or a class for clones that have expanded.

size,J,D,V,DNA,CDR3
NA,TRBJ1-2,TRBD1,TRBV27,TGTGCCAGCAGTTTATCCACAGGGGAAAGCTATGGCTACACCTTC,CASSLSTGESYGYTF
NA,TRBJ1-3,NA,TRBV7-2,TGTGCCAGCAGCCTTATGAGAGGGCTGGCAGAACCCTCTGGAAACACCATATATTTT,CASSLMRGLAEPSGNTIYF
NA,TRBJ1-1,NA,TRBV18,TGTGCCAGCCACCCACGTCATCAACAGGGAATGAACACTGAAGCTTTCTTT,CASHPRHQQGMNTEAFF
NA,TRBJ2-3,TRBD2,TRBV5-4,TGTGCCAGCAGCCATACCTGGACTAGCGGGGCCAGCACAGATACGCAGTATTTT,CASSHTWTSGASTDTQYF
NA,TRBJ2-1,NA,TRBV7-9,TGTGCCAGCAGCTTAAGGGGCCCCTCCTACAATGAGCAGTTCTTC,CASSLRGPSYNEQFF
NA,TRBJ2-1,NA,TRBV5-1,TGCGCCAGCAGCTTGGGGACAGGGAGACTAGCGGACTACAATGAGCAGTTCTTC,CASSLGTGRLADYNEQFF
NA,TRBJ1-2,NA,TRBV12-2,TGTGCAAGTCGCTTAGCTTCGGCCGCCCGACAACATGGCTACACCTTC,CASRLASAARQHGYTF
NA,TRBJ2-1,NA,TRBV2,TGTGCCAGCAGTGGACAGACCTACAATGAGCAGTTCTTC,CASSGQTYNEQFF
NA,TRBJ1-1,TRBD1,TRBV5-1,TGCGCCAGCAGCAACCGGACAGGGAGGAACACTGAAGCTTTCTTT,CASSNRTGRNTEAFF
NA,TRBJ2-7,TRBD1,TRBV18,TGTGCCAGCTCACCCACCCCGGGACAGGGGGCCCTATCCTCTGGGAAGCAGTACTTC,CASSPTPGQGALSSGKQYF
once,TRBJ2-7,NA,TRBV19,TGTGCCAGTAGTATAGGGACAGACTACGAGCAGTACTTC,CASSIGTDYEQYF
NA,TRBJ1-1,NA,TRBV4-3,TGCGCCAGCAGCCAATTCGTACAGAGTTTGAACACTGAAGCTTTCTTT,CASSQFVQSLNTEAFF
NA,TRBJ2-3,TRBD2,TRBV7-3,TGTGCCAGCAGCTTTTTAGCGGGCCTAAGCACAGATACGCAGTATTTT,CASSFLAGLSTDTQYF
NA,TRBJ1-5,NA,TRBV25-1,TGTGCCAGCAGGCAGGGCGATCAGCCCCAGCATTTT,CASRQGDQPQHF
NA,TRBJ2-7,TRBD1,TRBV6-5,TGTGCCAGCAGCCTAGGGGGCACCCCAGGATACGAGCAGTACTTC,CASSLGGTPGYEQYF
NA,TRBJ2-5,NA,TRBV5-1,TGCGCCAGCAGCTTGGGCGGGGTCCAAGAGACCCAGTACTTC,CASSLGGVQETQYF
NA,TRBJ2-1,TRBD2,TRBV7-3,TGTGCCAGCAGCCCCCCCGGGGCGGGAGGGCCTAGTGAGCAGTTCTTC,CASSPPGAGGPSEQFF
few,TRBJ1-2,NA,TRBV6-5,TGTGCCAGCAGTTACAGGTGGCGTCAGAGGGGCTACACCTTC,CASSYRWRQRGYTF
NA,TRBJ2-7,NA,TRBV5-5,TGTGCCAGCAGCTTGGGCGTCCACGAGCAGTACTTC,CASSLGVHEQYF
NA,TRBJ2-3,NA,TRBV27,TGTGCCAGCACCGAGGGAGATACGCAGTATTTT,CASTEGDTQYF
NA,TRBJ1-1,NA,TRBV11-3,TGTGCCAGCAGCTCCACTAGGGACACTTCTGAGGGAGCTTTCTTT,CASSSTRDTSEGAFF
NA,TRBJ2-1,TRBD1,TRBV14,TGTGCCAGCAGCCCGCTGAACAGGGGGAGCTCCTACAATGAGCAGTTCTTC,CASSPLNRGSSYNEQFF
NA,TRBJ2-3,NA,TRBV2,TGTGCCAGCACCGACCGAGGGGGTTGGAGCACAGATACGCAGTATTTT,CASTDRGGWSTDTQYF
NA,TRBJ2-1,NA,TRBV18,TGTGCCAGCTCACCAGGAGGATCGGGAAGAGGGAATGAGCAGTTCTTC,CASSPGGSGRGNEQFF
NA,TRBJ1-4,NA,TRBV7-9,TGTGCCACCGAGGATTTAAGAAACGAAAAACTGTTTTTT,CATEDLRNEKLFF
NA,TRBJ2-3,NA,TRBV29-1,TGCAGCGGCGAGAGGGGGGGAGATACGCAGTATTTT,CSGERGGDTQYF
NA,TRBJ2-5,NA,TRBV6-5,TGTGCCAGCAGCCTGACAGTACCAAAAGAGACCCAGTACTTC,CASSLTVPKETQYF
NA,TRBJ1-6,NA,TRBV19,TGTGCCAGTAGTATAGGACGGAGCTCCTATAATTCACCCCTCCACTTT,CASSIGRSSYNSPLHF
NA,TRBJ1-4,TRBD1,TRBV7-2,TGTGCCAGCAGCGGGACAGCCGTCACAACTAATGAAAAACTGTTTTTT,CASSGTAVTTNEKLFF
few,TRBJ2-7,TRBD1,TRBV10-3,TGTGCCATCAGTCCCGGGACAGCGTACGAGCAGTACTTC,CAISPGTAYEQYF
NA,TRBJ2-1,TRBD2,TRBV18,TGTGCCAGCTCACTCGGACTAGCGGAGTCCTACAATGAGCAGTTCTTC,CASSLGLAESYNEQFF
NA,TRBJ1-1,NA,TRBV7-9,TGTGCCAGCAGCTTAGAGACAGGAGGCCTGAACACTGAAGCTTTCTTT,CASSLETGGLNTEAFF
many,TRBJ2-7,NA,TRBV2,TGTGCCAGCAGGAGGGGGACACCCCCCTACGAGCAGTACTTC,CASRRGTPPYEQYF
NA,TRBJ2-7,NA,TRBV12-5,TGTGCTAGTGGTTTGTTCCCGAGCTACGAGCAGTACTTC,CASGLFPSYEQYF
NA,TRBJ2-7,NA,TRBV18,TGTGCCAGCTCACGCCTACCAGGGTTGATCTACGAGCAGTACTTC,CASSRLPGLIYEQYF
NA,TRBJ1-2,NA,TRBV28,TGTGCCAGCAGCCAGACTTCCTATGGCTACACCTTC,CASSQTSYGYTF
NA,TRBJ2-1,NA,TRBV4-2,TGTGCCAGCAGCCAAGACTCAGACAATGAGCAGTTCTTC,CASSQDSDNEQFF
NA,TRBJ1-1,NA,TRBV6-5,TGTGCCAGCAGTGAGTACGCTACTTTCTTT,CASSEYATFF
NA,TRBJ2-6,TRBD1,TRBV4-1,TGCGCCAGCAGCCAACCTTGGACAGGGGTCGGTAGGGGGGCCAACGTCCTGACTTTC,CASSQPWTGVGRGANVLTF
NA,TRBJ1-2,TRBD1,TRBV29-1,TGCAGCGTTGATAAGACAGGGGTTTTCCTCTCCTTC,CSVDKTGVFLSF
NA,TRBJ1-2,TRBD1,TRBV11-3,TGTGCCAGCAGCTTCCCTGGGACAGTTCGGGGCTACACCTTC,CASSFPGTVRGYTF
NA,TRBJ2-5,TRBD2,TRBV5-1,TGCGCCAGCAGCCCCTGGACTAGCCGCGGAGAGACCCAGTACTTC,CASSPWTSRGETQYF
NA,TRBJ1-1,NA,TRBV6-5,TGTGCCAGCACCATAGGAGGGAGCACTGAAGCTTTCTTT,CASTIGGSTEAFF
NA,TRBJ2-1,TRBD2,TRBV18,TGTGCCAGCTCACCTAGGACTAGCGGGGGTCTGAATGAGCAGTTCTTC,CASSPRTSGGLNEQFF